What follows is one T cell receptor beta chain and its context. Its antigen is undetermined. A read error is likely, as this CDR3 ends without the conserved phenylalanine or tryptophan. The sample is drawn from a study of molecular identifiers for immune sequencing clone quantification. Germline CDR1 MNHEY, CDR2 SMNVEV (reference sequence). There are 14 residues in the CDR3. Study-level findings and limits: Investigators reportedly could detect spiked Jurkat TCR RNA from one cell among approximately 970,000 naive cells.

Libraries from naive CD8 cells were generated from approximately 22,000 to 940,000 sorted cells (with 10%, 30% or 50% RNA). CD8+CD4-CCR7+CD45RA+ cells were sorted as naive CD8 T cells. Listed TCR primers, together with previously described methods, were used for the bulk TCR libraries. TCRdb called the PCR reads again in MiXCR, with one record for every CDR3 protein. The sample consists of 85,000 to 95,000 distinct CDR3 sequences, around 20% of them appearing once. Sample: naive CD8+ T cells from blood, with Jurkat cell RNA spiked in. Subset specified: FACS-sorted CD8+CD4-CCR7+CD45RA+ naive T cells. The clonotype originates from a human donor in good health. Some libraries in this study had Jurkat cell RNA spiked in. This chain links TRBV27 with TRBJ2-3; TRBD2 agrees at 8 bases. CDR3 loop: CASSWAGGPSTQYL. The CDR3 DNA is TGCGCCAGCAGTTGGGCGGGGGGCCCCTCTACGCAGTATCTT.